This TCR beta chain was obtained from a study of blood T cell repertoires in COVID-19. For the study at large: The samples span acute and convalescent COVID-19 from the United States, Italy and Spain.

Method: immunoSEQ multiplex PCR; TCRdb's copy keeps in-frame clones and lacks some. The data hold about 310,000 clones, with around 85% observed a single time. This CDR3 region has 14 residues. Per the germline V gene, CDR1 is SGHNT and CDR2 is YYREEE (reference sequence). V shed 4 bases, J shed 6 bases, and the junction held 3 bases outside the gene matches. The receptor was derived from a man aged 25 to 40 who had recovered from COVID-19. The specimen was PBMCs or T cells enriched from blood (not recorded which). This chain connects TRBV5-4 to TRBJ1-5; 11 bases are shared with TRBD1. CDR3 coding DNA: TGTGCCAGCAGCCAAGGGACAGGGGGTCAGCCCCAGCATTTT. Protein: CASSQGTGGQPQHF. The entire variable domain, with the rest obtained from reference TRBV5-4 and TRBJ1-5, is as follows: ETGVTQSPTHLIKTRGQQVTLRCSSQSGHNTVSWYQQALGQGPQFIFQYYREEENGRGNFPPRFSGLQFPNYSSELNVNALELDDSALYLCASSQGTGGQPQHFGDGTRLSIL.